These 30 T cell receptor beta chains originate from one sample sequenced in a study of blood T cell repertoires in COVID-19. The repertoire was sequenced with immunoSEQ multiplex PCR; TCRdb's copy has only in-frame clones and lacks some. Found here are 150,000 to 200,000 clones, about 88% of them singletons; the top ten hold 0.55% to 0.6%. The sample was peripheral blood. These receptors were taken from a man aged 60 to 69 with COVID-19, enrolled during active disease.

The V and J genes are TRBV24-1 and TRBJ1-5, with TRBD1 identical over 7 bases. CDR3 length: 15 amino acids. V shed 4 bases, J shed 3 bases, and the junction held 5 bases outside the gene matches. Germline loops: CDR1 KGHDR, CDR2 SFDVKD. CDR3 DNA: TGTGCCACCAGTGAGCGTGACAGGGACAATCAGCCCCAGCATTTT. Translated, it gives CATSERDRDNQPQHF.

The rearrangement uses TRBV29-1 and TRBJ2-2; D possibly corresponds to TRBD1 (6 bases). V was pared by 7 bases and J by 2 bases, with 14 bases between. CDR3 length: 14 residues. CDR1 is SQVTM, CDR2 ANQGSEA, per germline. In nucleotides, the CDR3 is TGCAGCGGGAGCCAGGGGATTAACACCGGGGAGCTGTTTTTT. This sequence encodes CSGSQGINTGELFF.

This clone has a handful of counts. V and J are TRBV18 and TRBJ2-2; 9 bases match TRBD2. Germline trimming cut 3 bases from V and 6 bases from J; bases unmatched to any gene: 5. Germline lookup yields CDR1 KGHSH and CDR2 LQKENI. This CDR3 has 15 amino acids. The CDR3 DNA sequence: TGTGCCAGCTCACCGTCCGGGACTAGCTCCGGGGAGCTGTTTTTT. Translating it yields CASSPSGTSSGELFF.

The chain is built from TRBV19 and TRBJ2-3; 7 nucleotides align to TRBD2. Germline V gene sequence: CDR1 LNHDA, CDR2 SQIVND (reference sequence). The CDR3 has 14 residues. Trimming at V came to 4 bases and at J to 1 base, leaving 2 bases not matched to a gene. In DNA, the CDR3 is TGTGCCAGTAGTACCCTAGCGGGCACAGATACGCAGTATTTT. Translating it yields CASSTLAGTDTQYF.

For this clone: Additional DNA sequences in this sample encode the identical CDR3. The V gene is TRBV5-1, the J gene TRBJ2-3; 10 bases map to TRBD1. The V and J ends lost 5 bases and 6 bases, in that order; junction bases with no gene match: 6. The length of the CDR3 is 14 residues. Per germline, CDR1 SGHRS and CDR2 YFSETQ. The CDR3 spells CASRTGTGADTQYF. The CDR3 DNA is TGCGCCAGCAGAACCGGGACAGGGGCGGATACGCAGTATTTT.

This rearrangement joins TRBV6-1 to TRBJ1-2; D ambiguous. Germline assignment: CDR1 MNHNS and CDR2 SASEGT. With 1 base removed from V and 10 bases from J, the gap between germline ends came to 10 bases. This CDR3 has 12 residues. The CDR3 here is CASSEGPTTYTF. The DNA for the CDR3 is TGTGCCAGCAGTGAAGGGCCTACTACCTACACCTTC.

J is TRBJ1-2 and V is TRBV2, with no clear D. Per germline, CDR1 SNHLY and CDR2 FYNNEI. With 1 base removed from V and 3 bases from J, the gap between germline ends came to 6 bases. This CDR3 has 13 amino acids. The CDR3 DNA is TGTGCCAGCAGTGAAGAGGGAGACTATGGCTACACCTTC. It encodes CASSEEGDYGYTF.

The chain combines TRBV7-3 with TRBJ2-3; D is uncertain. The ends were cut back, 5 bases at V and 0 bases at J, with 6 bases in the middle. The CDR3 sequence is 13 residues long. Per the germline V gene, CDR1 is SGHTA and CDR2 is FQGTGA. The chain's CDR3 is CASSKTSTDTQYF. CDR3 coding DNA: TGTGCCAGCAGCAAAACTAGCACAGATACGCAGTATTTT.

The chain recombines TRBV19 with TRBJ2-7; D may be TRBD1 (6 bases). The germline CDR1 and CDR2 sequences are LNHDA and SQIVND (reference sequence). The CDR3 contains 13 residues. V was cut by 4 bases and J by 3 bases, with 10 bases left in between. The CDR3 coding sequence is TGTGCCAGTAGTAGCACAGGGTTCTACGAGCAGTACTTC. Its protein is CASSSTGFYEQYF.

This clone appeared a single time. The chain joins TRBV7-2 to TRBJ1-1; D call uncertain. The CDR3 sequence is 15 residues long. The germline V and J ends were trimmed by 0 bases and 0 bases, with 8 bases remaining between them. Germline V gene sequence: CDR1 SGHTA, CDR2 FQGNSA. CDR3 bases: TGTGCCAGCAGCTTAGCGCCGGGATTGAACACTGAAGCTTTCTTT. This encodes CASSLAPGLNTEAFF.

This clone was counted between two and nine times. The rearrangement uses TRBV14 and TRBJ2-3; 10 nucleotides agree with TRBD1. Germline CDR1 and CDR2: SGHDN and FVKESK. Losses at the gene ends were 4 bases for V and 6 bases for J; bases not matched to a gene: 7. This CDR3 spans 15 amino acids. The CDR3 spells CASSLRQGAGDTQYF. The CDR3 DNA follows: TGTGCCAGCAGCCTACGACAGGGGGCAGGGGATACGCAGTATTTT.

The genes are TRBV4-3 and TRBJ1-2; 11 bases align to TRBD1. Trimming cost V 0 bases and J 8 bases; bases outside gene matches: 8. The CDR3 has 16 amino acids. In germline, CDR1 is LGHNA, CDR2 YSLEER. CDR3 region: CASSQDLGTGGSGYTF. The CDR3 nucleotides read TGCGCCAGCAGCCAAGATCTCGGGACAGGGGGTTCGGGCTACACCTTC.

The rearrangement links TRBV4-2 to TRBJ2-7; a possible D gene is TRBD2 (6 bases). There are 17 residues in the CDR3. The germline gives CDR1 LGHNA, CDR2 YNFKEQ. Trimming removed 4 bases from V and 3 bases from J, with 22 bases in between. In DNA form, the CDR3 reads TGTGCCAGCAGCCTATCTTGGGACTCGCTGGTAGACTACGAGCAGTACTTC. This sequence encodes CASSLSWDSLVDYEQYF.

The chain recombines TRBV6-6 with TRBJ2-5; 11 bases fit TRBD1. The CDR3 extends over 14 amino acids. The germline V gene encodes CDR1 MNHNY and CDR2 SVGAGI (reference sequence). V dropped 6 bases and J dropped 5; count of bases not matched to a gene: 5. CDR3: CASSLGDRGETQYF. The CDR3 coding sequence is TGTGCCAGCAGCCTAGGGGACAGGGGGGAGACCCAGTACTTC.

This clone was observed a few times. J is TRBJ1-5 and V is TRBV3-1 (or the pseudogene TRBV3-2); no clear D gene. Deletions cut 1 base from V and 4 bases from J, with 5 bases between. Germline-derived CDR1 and CDR2 are LGHDT and YNNKEL (reference sequence). The length of the CDR3 is 13 residues. The CDR3 reads CASSQGGNQPQHF. Here the CDR3 DNA reads TGTGCCAGCAGCCAAGGAGGAAATCAGCCCCAGCATTTT.

The chain carries TRBV19 and TRBJ1-5; weak D call: TRBD1 (5 bases). From germline, CDR1 is LNHDA and CDR2 SQIVND (reference sequence). The CDR3 is 13 residues long. V dropped 11 bases and J dropped 5 bases, with 16 bases sitting between them. CDR3 sequence reads: CAGKGQGDQPQHF. The CDR3 nucleotides are TGTGCCGGGAAAGGGCAGGGTGATCAGCCCCAGCATTTT.

The V and J genes are TRBV28 and TRBJ1-6, with D tentatively TRBD1 (6 bases). Germline V gene data show CDR1 as MDHEN and CDR2 as SYDVKM. The CDR3 runs 16 residues. V was pared by 5 bases and J by 5 bases, with 16 bases between. CDR3 sequence: CASSPGTFFDNSPLHF. CDR3 coding DNA: TGTGCCAGCAGTCCCGGGACATTCTTTGATAATTCACCCCTCCACTTT.

The DNA of the CDR3 is TGTGCCAGCAATCGCCCTGGACAGGCCAACTATGGCTACACCTTC. Amino acid sequence: CASNRPGQANYGYTF. This chain links TRBV6-5 with TRBJ1-2; 7 nucleotides agree with TRBD1. V shed 7 bases and J 2 bases; nucleotides not matched to a gene: 10. CDR1 and CDR2 from the germline V gene are MNHEY and SVGAGI. This CDR3 has 15 amino acids.

The chain carries TRBV6-5 and TRBJ1-3; D gene unclear. V was trimmed by 6 bases and J by 0 bases, leaving 9 bases between them. The CDR3 is made up of 14 amino acids. Per germline, CDR1 MNHEY and CDR2 SVGAGI. The CDR3 spells CASRARYSGNTIYF. CDR3 DNA sequence: TGTGCCAGCAGGGCACGATACTCTGGAAACACCATATATTTT.

J is TRBJ2-1 and V is TRBV3-1 (or the pseudogene TRBV3-2), with D tentatively TRBD2 (5 bases). The germline V and J ends were trimmed by 0 bases and 4 bases, with 10 bases remaining between them. The CDR3 spans 15 residues. The germline gives CDR1 LGHDT, CDR2 YNNKEL (reference sequence). The CDR3 DNA sequence: TGTGCCAGCAGCCAAGAAAGCGGACCGTACAATGAGCAGTTCTTC. It encodes CASSQESGPYNEQFF.

V is TRBV9 and J is TRBJ2-1; 7 bases are shared with TRBD2. Looked up from germline, CDR1 is SGDLS and CDR2 is YYNGEE. This CDR3 has 13 residues. The V and J ends lost 3 bases and 4 bases, in that order; junction bases with no gene match: 1. In nucleotides, the CDR3 is TGTGCCAGCAGCGGCGGGAGATACAATGAGCAGTTCTTC. Its translation: CASSGGRYNEQFF.

The chain uses TRBV18 and TRBJ2-5; D gene ambiguous. The CDR3 is 14 amino acids. The V and J ends lost 3 bases and 0 bases respectively, with 8 bases between them. CDR1 is KGHSH, CDR2 LQKENI, per germline. The CDR3 loop is CASSPNADQETQYF. In DNA form, the CDR3 reads TGTGCCAGCTCACCGAACGCGGACCAAGAGACCCAGTACTTC.

This chain links TRBV5-4 with TRBJ2-1; TRBD1 aligns across 8 bases. Per the germline V gene, CDR1 is SGHNT and CDR2 is YYREEE (reference sequence). The CDR3 is 13 amino acids. V shed 3 bases and J 9 bases; nucleotides not matched to a gene: 5. The CDR3 sequence: CASSSQGAREQFF. CDR3 DNA: TGTGCCAGCAGCTCCCAGGGGGCGCGTGAGCAGTTCTTC.

The gene calls are TRBV18 and TRBJ2-3; 9 bases agree with TRBD2. V was pared by 1 base and J by 1 base, with 6 bases of the junction left unmatched. Per germline, CDR1 KGHSH and CDR2 LQKENI. The CDR3 is 17 amino acids. CDR3 amino acids: CASSPLVRGGRTDTQYF. The CDR3, as DNA: TGTGCCAGCTCACCACTGGTGCGGGGGGGCCGCACAGATACGCAGTATTTT.

Only a few counts were recorded for this clone. The V gene is TRBV11-2, the J gene TRBJ2-1; D may be TRBD1 (6 bases). Trimming took 5 bases from V and 9 from J, leaving 20 bases between them. This CDR3 spans 15 amino acids. From germline, CDR1 is SGHAT and CDR2 FQNNGV. The CDR3 sequence is CASSPGTKVIGEQFF. The CDR3 DNA sequence: TGTGCCAGCAGCCCCGGGACAAAAGTAATTGGTGAGCAGTTCTTC.

About this clone itself: The junction shows a germline mismatch at one end, possibly a read error. J is TRBJ1-1 and V is TRBV6-6; a weak D match, TRBD1 (6 bases). Germline CDR1 and CDR2: MNHNY and SVGAGI (reference sequence). The CDR3 spans 14 residues. This CDR3 reads CASSYSRAIGQLHF. The CDR3 DNA reads TGTGCCAGCAGTTACTCGAGGGCAATTGGACAGCTGCATTTT.

The rearrangement links TRBV5-1 to TRBJ2-5, with D maybe TRBD2 (5 bases). The germline V and J ends were trimmed by 4 bases and 2 bases, with 12 bases remaining between them. CDR1 is SGHRS, CDR2 YFSETQ, per germline. This CDR3 has 14 residues. The CDR3 DNA sequence: TGCGCCAGCAGCCCGCGGGCAGAACAAGAGACCCAGTACTTC. Translated, it gives CASSPRAEQETQYF.

The rearrangement links TRBV3-1 (or the pseudogene TRBV3-2) to TRBJ2-2; D perhaps matches TRBD2 (5 bases). The V end lost 4 bases, the J end lost 4 bases, and 10 bases lay between the germline ends. The germline gives CDR1 LGHDT, CDR2 YNNKEL (reference sequence). CDR3 size: 14 residues. The CDR3 spells CASSRTGVTGELFF. CDR3 in DNA: TGTGCCAGCAGCCGGACCGGGGTCACCGGGGAGCTGTTTTTT.

The genes are TRBV28 and TRBJ1-6; D is uncertain. V lost 2 bases and J 3 bases, leaving 8 bases between the germline ends. Germline loops: CDR1 MDHEN, CDR2 SYDVKM. The CDR3 contains 15 residues. DNA for the CDR3: TGTGCCAGCAGTTTAGTTGAACTCTATAATTCACCCCTCCACTTT. This encodes CASSLVELYNSPLHF. Full variable domain (rest looked up from reference TRBV28 and TRBJ1-6): DVKVTQSSRYLVKRTGEKVFLECVQDMDHENMFWYRQDPGLGLRLIYFSYDVKMKEKGDIPEGYSVSREKKERFSLILESASTNQTSMYLCASSLVELYNSPLHFGNGTRLTVT.

The chain has TRBV3-1 (or the pseudogene TRBV3-2) and TRBJ2-1, with unresolved D. This CDR3 contains 13 residues. Germline loops: CDR1 LGHDT, CDR2 YNNKEL (reference sequence). The ends were cut back, 4 bases at V and 6 bases at J, with 10 bases in the middle. The chain's CDR3 is CASSRKSVNEQFF. The CDR3 DNA reads TGTGCCAGCAGCCGCAAGAGTGTCAATGAGCAGTTCTTC.